The 9 T cell receptor beta chains in this list originate from one sample, sequenced in a study of cytomegalovirus exposure and HLA in healthy donors. Primers included in the PCR were 60 Vbeta and 13 Jbeta primers. The data were produced by immunoSEQ multiplex PCR, yet TCRdb's version contains in-frame clones alone and is incomplete. Counted here are 150,000 to 250,000 clones, roughly four fifths occurring once; the ten biggest clones make up about 1.9%. Sequencing was carried out using PBMCs. The origin of the receptors is a man aged 25 to 40 in good health and CMV-seronegative.

The chain employs TRBV5-4 and TRBJ1-4; 8 bases are shared with TRBD1. The V gene's germline CDR1 is SGHNT and CDR2 YYREEE (reference sequence). The CDR3 length is 15 residues. V shed 2 bases, J shed 7 bases, and the junction held 7 bases outside the gene matches. The CDR3 region has the DNA TGTGCCAGCAGCTTCCTCGGACAGGGAAGTGAAAAACTGTTTTTT. Amino acids: CASSFLGQGSEKLFF. The whole variable domain, remainder taken from reference TRBV5-4 and TRBJ1-4, is ETGVTQSPTHLIKTRGQQVTLRCSSQSGHNTVSWYQQALGQGPQFIFQYYREEENGRGNFPPRFSGLQFPNYSSELNVNALELDDSALYLCASSFLGQGSEKLFFGSGTQLSVL.

This sequence joins TRBV7-6 and TRBJ2-3, with D possibly TRBD2 on 6 matching bases. Germline V gene data show CDR1 as SGHVS and CDR2 as FNYEAQ. V lost 0 bases, J lost 2 bases, and 12 bases lay in between. The CDR3 consists of 16 residues. The CDR3: CASSLAFEGLTDTQYF. In DNA form, the CDR3 reads TGTGCCAGCAGCTTAGCTTTCGAGGGACTCACAGATACGCAGTATTTT. The variable domain in full, with the rest retrieved from reference TRBV7-6 and TRBJ2-3, is GAGVSQSPRYKVTKRGQDVALRCDPISGHVSLYWYRQALGQGPEFLTYFNYEAQQDKSGLPNDRFSAERPEGSISTLTIQRTEQRDSAMYRCASSLAFEGLTDTQYFGPGTRLTVL.

CDR3 amino acids: CASSVAGGKYEQYF. The CDR3 bases are TGTGCCAGCAGCGTAGCTGGAGGAAAGTACGAGCAGTACTTC. V and J are TRBV9 and TRBJ2-7; D is possibly TRBD2 (5 bases). With 0 bases removed from V and 4 bases from J, the gap between germline ends came to 11 bases. This CDR3 contains 14 residues. The germline CDR1 and CDR2 sequences are SGDLS and YYNGEE.

The rearrangement links TRBV29-1 to TRBJ1-2; a possible D gene is TRBD1 (6 bases). CDR3 length: 14 residues. Germline CDR1 and CDR2: SQVTM and ANQGSEA. V was clipped by 0 bases and J by 3 bases, with 11 bases between them. The CDR3 DNA sequence: TGCAGCGTTGAAGAGGACAGAGCGGACTATGGCTACACCTTC. Encoded protein: CSVEEDRADYGYTF. Filled out from reference TRBV29-1 and TRBJ1-2, the complete variable domain reads SAVISQKPSRDICQRGTSLTIQCQVDSQVTMMFWYRQQPGQSLTLIATANQGSEATYESGFVIDKFPISRPNLTFSTLTVSNMSPEDSSIYLCSVEEDRADYGYTFGSGTRLTVV.

The chain recombines TRBV18 with TRBJ2-7; no clear D gene. Trimming pared 4 bases from V and 5 bases from J, leaving 9 bases between. Germline CDR1 and CDR2: KGHSH and LQKENI. This CDR3 is built from 12 residues. CDR3 in amino acids: CASSLYLNEQYF. CDR3 nucleotide sequence: TGTGCCAGCTCACTTTACTTGAACGAGCAGTACTTC.

The DNA for the CDR3 is TGTGCCAGTAGTGTCTCGCGGGCGAGAGAGACCCAGTACTTC. Translated, it gives CASSVSRARETQYF. The rearrangement uses TRBV19 and TRBJ2-5; tentatively, D is TRBD2 (5 bases). The V end was cut by 5 bases, the J end by 4 bases, with 14 bases between. Germline CDR1 and CDR2: LNHDA and SQIVND (reference sequence). This CDR3 is built from 14 residues.

The rearrangement joins TRBV7-3 to TRBJ2-2; 8 bases map to TRBD2. V lost 4 bases to trimming and J lost 6 bases; unmatched junction nucleotides: 10. CDR3 length: 16 amino acids. Germline V gives CDR1 SGHTA, CDR2 FQGTGA. As DNA, the CDR3 is TGTGCCAGCAGCTCCCTCGGGACTAGTCTTTCCGGGGAGCTGTTTTTT. Translated: CASSSLGTSLSGELFF.

V gene TRBV30 combines with J gene TRBJ2-1, with D unclear. CDR1 is GTSNPN and CDR2 is SVGIG in the germline V gene (reference sequence). The ends were cut back, 3 bases at V and 10 bases at J, with 16 bases in the middle. There are 13 residues in the CDR3. The CDR3 sequence: CAWSLPPALEQFF. The CDR3 DNA reads TGTGCCTGGAGCCTCCCACCAGCGTTAGAGCAGTTCTTC. Variable domain in full (rest from reference TRBV30 and TRBJ2-1): SQTIHQWPATLVQPVGSPLSLECTVEGTSNPNLYWYRQAAGRGLQLLFYSVGIGQISSEVPQNLSASRPQDRQFILSSKKLLLSDSGFYLCAWSLPPALEQFFGPGTRLTVL.

The rearrangement uses TRBV25-1 and TRBJ1-3; TRBD1 agrees at 8 bases. V shed 3 bases, J shed 0 bases, and the junction held 7 bases outside the gene matches. CDR1 MGHDK and CDR2 SYGVNS come from the germline V gene. The CDR3 has 17 residues. This chain's CDR3 is CASSDTFTGGSGNTIYF. The CDR3 nucleotides are TGTGCCAGCAGTGATACCTTCACAGGGGGCTCTGGAAACACCATATATTTT.